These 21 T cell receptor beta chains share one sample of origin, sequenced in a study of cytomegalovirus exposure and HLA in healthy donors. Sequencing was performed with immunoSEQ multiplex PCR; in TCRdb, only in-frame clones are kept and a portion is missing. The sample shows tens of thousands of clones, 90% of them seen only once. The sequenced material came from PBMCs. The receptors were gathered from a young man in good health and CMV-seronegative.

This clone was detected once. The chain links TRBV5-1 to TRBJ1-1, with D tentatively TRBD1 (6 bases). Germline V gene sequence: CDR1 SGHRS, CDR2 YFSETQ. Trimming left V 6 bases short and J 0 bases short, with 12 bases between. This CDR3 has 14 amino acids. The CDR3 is CASTQTGMNTEAFF. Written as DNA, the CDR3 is TGCGCCAGCACTCAGACAGGAATGAACACTGAAGCTTTCTTT.

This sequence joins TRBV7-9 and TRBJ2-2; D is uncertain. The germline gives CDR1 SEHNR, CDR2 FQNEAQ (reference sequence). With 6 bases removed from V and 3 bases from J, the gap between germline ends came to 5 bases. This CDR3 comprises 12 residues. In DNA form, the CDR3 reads TGTGCCAGCAGGCCGGACACCGGGGAGCTGTTTTTT. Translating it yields CASRPDTGELFF.

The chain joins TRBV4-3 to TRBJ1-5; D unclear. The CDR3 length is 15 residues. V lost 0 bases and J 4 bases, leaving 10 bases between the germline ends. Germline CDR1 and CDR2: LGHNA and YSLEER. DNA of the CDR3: TGCGCCAGCAGCCAAGATTTTGGAGGTAATCAGCCCCAGCATTTT. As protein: CASSQDFGGNQPQHF.

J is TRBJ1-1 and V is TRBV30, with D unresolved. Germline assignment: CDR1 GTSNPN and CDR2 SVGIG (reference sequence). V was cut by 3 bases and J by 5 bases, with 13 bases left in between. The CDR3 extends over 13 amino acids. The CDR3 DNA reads TGTGCCTGGAGGACGGCGGCCGGAACTGAAGCTTTCTTT. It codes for CAWRTAAGTEAFF.

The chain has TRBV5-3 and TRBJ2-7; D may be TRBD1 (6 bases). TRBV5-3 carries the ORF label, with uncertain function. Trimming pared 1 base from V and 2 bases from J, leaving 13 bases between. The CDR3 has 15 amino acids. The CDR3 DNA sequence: TGTGCCAGAAGCTTGTTACTAGGACAGCCCTACGAGCAGTACTTC. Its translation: CARSLLLGQPYEQYF.

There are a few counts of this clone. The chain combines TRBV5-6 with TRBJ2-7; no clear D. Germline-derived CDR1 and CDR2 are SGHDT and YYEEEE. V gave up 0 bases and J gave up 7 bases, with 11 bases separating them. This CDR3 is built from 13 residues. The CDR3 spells CASSLGLGFEQYF. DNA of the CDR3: TGTGCCAGCAGCTTGGGGTTGGGCTTTGAGCAGTACTTC. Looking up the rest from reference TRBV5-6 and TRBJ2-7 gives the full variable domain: DAGVTQSPTHLIKTRGQQVTLRCSPKSGHDTVSWYQQALGQGPQFIFQYYEEEERQRGNFPDRFSGHQFPNYSSELNVNALLLGDSALYLCASSLGLGFEQYFGPGTRLTVT.

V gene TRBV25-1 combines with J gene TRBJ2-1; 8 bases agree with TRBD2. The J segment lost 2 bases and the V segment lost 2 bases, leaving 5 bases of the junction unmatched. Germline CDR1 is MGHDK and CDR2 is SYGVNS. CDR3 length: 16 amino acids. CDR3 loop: CASSEAGSGTYNEQFF. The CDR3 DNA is TGTGCCAGCAGTGAAGCGGGTAGCGGGACCTACAATGAGCAGTTCTTC. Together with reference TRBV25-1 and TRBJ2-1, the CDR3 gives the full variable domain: EADIYQTPRYLVIGTGKKITLECSQTMGHDKMYWYQQDPGMELHLIHYSYGVNSTEKGDLSSESTVSRIRTEHFPLTLESARPSHTSQYLCASSEAGSGTYNEQFFGPGTRLTVL.

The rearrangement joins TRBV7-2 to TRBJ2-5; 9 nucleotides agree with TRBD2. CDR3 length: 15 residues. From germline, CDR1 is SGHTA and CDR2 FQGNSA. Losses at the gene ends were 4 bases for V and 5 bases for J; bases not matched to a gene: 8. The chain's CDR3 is CASSSSSGIWETQYF. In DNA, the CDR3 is TGTGCCAGCAGCTCGTCTAGCGGGATCTGGGAGACCCAGTACTTC.

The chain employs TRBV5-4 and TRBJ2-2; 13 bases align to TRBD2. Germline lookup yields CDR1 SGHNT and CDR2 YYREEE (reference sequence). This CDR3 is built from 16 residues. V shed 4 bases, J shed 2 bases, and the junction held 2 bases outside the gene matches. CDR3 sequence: CASSPGLAGNTGELFF. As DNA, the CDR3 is TGTGCCAGCAGCCCGGGACTAGCGGGAAACACCGGGGAGCTGTTTTTT.

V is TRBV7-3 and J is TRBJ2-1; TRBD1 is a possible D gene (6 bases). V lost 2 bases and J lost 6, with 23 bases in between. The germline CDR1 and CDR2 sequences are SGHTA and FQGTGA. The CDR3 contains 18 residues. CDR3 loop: CASSLGGPGDITGNEQFF. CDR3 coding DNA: TGTGCCAGCAGCTTAGGGGGCCCAGGGGATATCACGGGCAATGAGCAGTTCTTC.

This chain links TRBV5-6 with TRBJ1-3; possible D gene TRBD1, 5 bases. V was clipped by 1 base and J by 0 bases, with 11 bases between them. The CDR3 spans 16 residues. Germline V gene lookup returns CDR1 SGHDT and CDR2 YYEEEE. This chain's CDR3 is CASSLLQANSGNTIYF. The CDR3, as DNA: TGTGCCAGCAGCTTGTTACAGGCAAACTCTGGAAACACCATATATTTT.

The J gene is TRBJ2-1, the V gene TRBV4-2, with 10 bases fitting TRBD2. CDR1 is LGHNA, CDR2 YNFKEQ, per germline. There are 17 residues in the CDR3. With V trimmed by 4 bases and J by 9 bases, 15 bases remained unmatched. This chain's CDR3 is CASSPQTTSGNGGEQFF. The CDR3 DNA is TGTGCCAGCAGCCCGCAAACTACTAGCGGGAACGGTGGTGAGCAGTTCTTC.

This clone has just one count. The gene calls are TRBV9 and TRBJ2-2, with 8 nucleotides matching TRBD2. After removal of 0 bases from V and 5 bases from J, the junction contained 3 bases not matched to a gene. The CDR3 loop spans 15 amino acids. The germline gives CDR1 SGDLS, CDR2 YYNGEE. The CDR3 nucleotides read TGTGCCAGCAGCGTAGACGGGAGGGTGACCGGGGAGCTGTTTTTT. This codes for CASSVDGRVTGELFF.

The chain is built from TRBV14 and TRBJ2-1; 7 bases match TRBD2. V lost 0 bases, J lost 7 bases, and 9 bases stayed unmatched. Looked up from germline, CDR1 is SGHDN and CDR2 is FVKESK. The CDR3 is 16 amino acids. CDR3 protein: CASSQDGTIPKNEQFF. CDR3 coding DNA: TGTGCCAGCAGCCAAGATGGGACTATCCCAAAGAATGAGCAGTTCTTC.

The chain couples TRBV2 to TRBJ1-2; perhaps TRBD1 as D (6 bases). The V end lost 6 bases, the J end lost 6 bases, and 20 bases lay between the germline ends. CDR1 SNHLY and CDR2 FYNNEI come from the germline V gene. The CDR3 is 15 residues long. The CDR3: CASRNTGPGNHGYTF. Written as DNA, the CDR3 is TGTGCCAGCAGAAATACAGGGCCCGGAAATCATGGCTACACCTTC.

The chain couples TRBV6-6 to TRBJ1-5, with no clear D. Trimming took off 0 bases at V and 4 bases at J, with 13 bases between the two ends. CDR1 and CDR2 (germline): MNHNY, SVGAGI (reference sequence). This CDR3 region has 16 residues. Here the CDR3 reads CASSYSTRVRNQPQHF. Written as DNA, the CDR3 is TGTGCCAGCAGTTACTCGACCCGGGTTCGTAATCAGCCCCAGCATTTT.

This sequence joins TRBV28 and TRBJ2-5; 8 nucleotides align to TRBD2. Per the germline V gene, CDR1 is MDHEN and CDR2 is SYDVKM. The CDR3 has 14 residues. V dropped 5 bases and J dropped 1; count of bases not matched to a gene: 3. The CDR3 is CASSASGSQETQYF. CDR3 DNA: TGTGCCAGCAGTGCTAGCGGGTCCCAAGAGACCCAGTACTTC.

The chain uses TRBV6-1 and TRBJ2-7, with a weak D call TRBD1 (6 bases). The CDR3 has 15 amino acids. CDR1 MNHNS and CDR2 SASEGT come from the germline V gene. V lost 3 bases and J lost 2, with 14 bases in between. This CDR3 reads CASSDRQAPPYEQYF. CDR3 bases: TGTGCCAGCAGTGACAGACAGGCCCCCCCCTACGAGCAGTACTTC.

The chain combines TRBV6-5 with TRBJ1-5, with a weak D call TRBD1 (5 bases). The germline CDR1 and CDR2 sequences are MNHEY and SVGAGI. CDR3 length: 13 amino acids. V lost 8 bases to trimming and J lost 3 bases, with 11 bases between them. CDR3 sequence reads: CASGGGINQPQHF. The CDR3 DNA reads TGTGCCAGCGGGGGGGGGATCAATCAGCCCCAGCATTTT.

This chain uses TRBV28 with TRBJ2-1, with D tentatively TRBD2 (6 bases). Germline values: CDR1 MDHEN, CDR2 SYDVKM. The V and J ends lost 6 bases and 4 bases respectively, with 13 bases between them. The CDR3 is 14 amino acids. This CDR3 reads CASRLPGLYNEQFF. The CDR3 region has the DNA TGTGCCAGCAGGTTACCCGGACTATACAATGAGCAGTTCTTC.

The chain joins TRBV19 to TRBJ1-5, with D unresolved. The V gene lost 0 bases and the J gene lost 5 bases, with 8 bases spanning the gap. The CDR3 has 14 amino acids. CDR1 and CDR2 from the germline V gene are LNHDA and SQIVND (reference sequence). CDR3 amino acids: CASSIDRGDQPQHF. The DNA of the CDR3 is TGTGCCAGTAGTATAGATCGCGGGGATCAGCCCCAGCATTTT.